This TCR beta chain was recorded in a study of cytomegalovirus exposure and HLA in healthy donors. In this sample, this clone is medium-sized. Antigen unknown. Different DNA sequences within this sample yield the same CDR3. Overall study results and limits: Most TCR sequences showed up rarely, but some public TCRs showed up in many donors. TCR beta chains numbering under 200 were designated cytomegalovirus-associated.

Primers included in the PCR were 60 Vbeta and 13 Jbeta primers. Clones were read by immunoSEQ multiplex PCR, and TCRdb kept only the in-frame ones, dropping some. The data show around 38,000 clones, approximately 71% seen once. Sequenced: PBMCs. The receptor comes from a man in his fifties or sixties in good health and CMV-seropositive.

DNA of the CDR3: TGTGCCAGCAGCTTAGTCGGTGGCACCGGGGAGCTGTTTTTT. Protein product: CASSLVGGTGELFF. The V call is TRBV7-2, the J call TRBJ2-2; D not certain. This CDR3 contains 14 residues. Looked up from germline, CDR1 is SGHTA and CDR2 is FQGNSA. Trimming cost V 1 base and J 4 bases, with 7 bases left between them.